This T cell receptor (beta chain) emerged from a study of blood T cell repertoires in COVID-19 (dated by TCRdb to 2018 to 2020). For context, the study as a whole: The collaborator samples originated in the United States, Italy and Spain and spanned the acute and convalescent phases of COVID-19. Where available, HLA class I and class II types were obtained from metadata supplied by the sample provider rather than from assay-based typing. The prospective study material was composed of cDNA or gDNA derived from T cells, B-cell-depleted T cells, or PBMCs. The dataset comprised deeply sampled blood TCRbeta repertoires from subjects exposed to, actively infected with, or recovered from COVID-19. Nearly every sample came with metadata listing a de-identified subject ID, COVID-19 status, age in years and sex. The repertoires were released in a freely available public database meant as a resource for research on the immune response to SARS-CoV-2. The samples were drawn from the first 160 participants of the ongoing ImmuneRACE study and from 1,200 or so subjects provided by 6 global collaborators.

From the cysteine up to the phenylalanine, the CDR3 has a length of 14 residues. Only CDR3 DNA is held: 42 bases, read in frame from base 1. The junction carries 8 bases between V and J, which are trimmed by 1 base and 1 base respectively. The germline V gene (reference sequence) supplies CDR1 GTSNPN and CDR2 SVGIG. The paper as a whole reports these results and caveats: Clinical and demographic metadata were provided uncurated, with the amount varying by source and participant.

TCRbeta CDR3 regions were amplified from genomic DNA using the immunoSEQ Assay, a bias-controlled multiplex PCR. The study's own analysis went as follows. Nucleated cell counts per sample were estimated from amplification of reference gene primers within the assay. To quantify the absolute abundance of each unique TCRbeta CDR3 rearrangement, sequence reads were collapsed and filtered. For each sample, productive Simpson clonality was calculated by taking the square root of Simpson's diversity index across productive rearrangements. Held by TCRdb, this immuneACCESS table contains in-frame sequences only and omits some clones. Under half of the omission traces to an unresolved V gene where checked; the cause of the rest is unknown. Clone size and the V and J calls come from that table; the DNA yielded D and trimming. The sample has almost 100,000 clones on record, around nine tenths of them singletons. The top ten clonotypes cover about a tenth of the sample.

As to this clone: Its antigen is currently not known. No much larger clone is present one base from it, and per-base qualities are unavailable.

Each collaborating institution followed its own protocols to collect whole blood in K2EDTA tubes. For TCRbeta analysis, collaborator samples were shipped as frozen whole blood, as isolated PBMCs, or as DNA extracted from either sample type. Rearrangement joined TRBV30 to TRBJ1-5, with TRBD1 perhaps the D gene, on 5 matching bases. The sequence came from a man aged 45 to 65 with acute or convalescent COVID-19. Specimen: peripheral blood. In nucleotide form, the sequence is TGTGCCTGGAGTGCCCAGGGAAGCAATCAGCCCCAGCATTTT. Translated, it reads CAWSAQGSNQPQHF.